This T cell receptor (beta chain) originates from a study of blood T cell repertoires in COVID-19. Turning to the study itself: Acute-phase and convalescent COVID-19 samples originated in the United States, Italy and Spain.

Patients at the Seattle site were enrolled during active infection and followed longitudinally. The J segment lost 0 bases and the V segment lost 6 bases, leaving 3 bases of the junction unmatched. Germline loops: CDR1 MNHEY, CDR2 SVGAGI. This CDR3 has 14 amino acids. In the source study's methods: Reference gene primer amplification gave estimated nucleated cell counts. Generated by immunoSEQ multiplex PCR, the TCRdb table keeps only in-frame clones and is missing some. Clonal size and the V and J genes are those of that table, whereas D and trimming came from the DNA. The data contain 250,000 to 400,000 clones, roughly 90% of them singletons.

The source of this sequence is a woman aged 25 to 39 with COVID-19, enrolled during active disease. The genes are TRBV6-5 and TRBJ2-7; 9 bases fit TRBD1. The sequencing sample was made of peripheral blood. CDR3 in DNA: TGTGCCAGCAGCCCACAGGGGGCCTCCTACGAGCAGTACTTC. This sequence encodes CASSPQGASYEQYF.